A selection of T cell receptor beta chains follows, all from one sample in a study of shared clonotypes between healthy human individuals. Using immunoSEQ multiplex PCR, the repertoire was profiled, and TCRdb retains in-frame clones only, with some absent. The table records about 2.4 million clones, roughly nine tenths of them present only once. Sequencing input: naive CD4+ T cells sorted from blood. These receptors were obtained from a man younger than 30 in good health. The CDR3 runs from the conserved cysteine through the conserved F or W. Each record gives: D gene, V gene, J gene, clone size, CDR3 protein, CDR3 DNA. D genes are given only for firm matches. A row's size may be missing; if present it is once, few, many or a size class.

-	TRBV12-5	TRBJ1-6	-	CASGPVGGNSPLHF	TGTGCTAGTGGCCCCGTGGGCGGGAATTCACCCCTCCACTTT
TRBD2	TRBV5-4	TRBJ2-7	-	CASSPGLVGPLEQYF	TGTGCCAGCAGCCCGGGACTAGTCGGGCCTCTCGAGCAGTACTTC
-	TRBV7-9	TRBJ2-2	once	CASSLARVQNTGELFF	TGTGCCAGCAGCTTAGCACGAGTCCAAAACACCGGGGAGCTGTTTTTT
-	TRBV2	TRBJ2-3	-	CASIFRALDTQYF	TGTGCCAGCATTTTCCGGGCGTTAGATACGCAGTATTTT
TRBD1	TRBV19	TRBJ2-3	-	CASSTGDRPKADTQYF	TGTGCCAGTAGTACAGGGGACAGGCCGAAGGCAGATACGCAGTATTTT
-	TRBV12-2	TRBJ1-6	-	CASLPPWADQQYNSPLHF	TGTGCAAGTCTCCCCCCCTGGGCAGACCAACAGTATAATTCACCCCTCCACTTT
TRBD1	TRBV5-8	TRBJ2-7	-	CASSLPGTGMSEQYF	TGTGCCAGCAGCTTGCCCGGGACAGGGATGAGCGAGCAGTACTTC
TRBD2	TRBV30	TRBJ2-7	-	CAWRSSGSYEQYF	TGTGCCTGGAGGTCTAGCGGGTCTTACGAGCAGTACTTC
-	TRBV29-1	TRBJ2-7	-	CSVVTGTYEQYF	TGCAGCGTCGTGACAGGCACCTACGAGCAGTACTTC
-	TRBV19	TRBJ2-5	-	CASKGEGGPYETQYF	TGTGCCAGTAAGGGCGAGGGGGGGCCCTATGAGACCCAGTACTTC
-	TRBV7-9	TRBJ1-3	-	CASSPFGGTGNTIYF	TGTGCCAGCAGCCCATTTGGGGGGACTGGAAACACCATATATTTT
TRBD1	TRBV19	TRBJ1-5	once	CASSIGGTGLQPQHF	TGTGCCAGTAGTATAGGAGGGACAGGGCTTCAGCCCCAGCATTTT
TRBD2	TRBV6-5	TRBJ2-5	-	CASSGTSGSYQYF	TGTGCCAGCAGTGGGACTAGCGGGAGTTACCAGTACTTC
TRBD1	TRBV18	TRBJ2-7	-	CASSLSEGTGFF	TGTGCCAGCTCACTCTCGGAAGGGACAGGTTTCTTC
TRBD1	TRBV5-1	TRBJ2-5	-	CASSLEPGQGAQEQYF	TGCGCCAGCAGCTTGGAACCGGGACAGGGGGCGCAAGAGCAGTACTTC
TRBD1	TRBV27	TRBJ1-3	-	CASRPRGQGFSGNTIYF	TGTGCCAGCAGACCCAGGGGACAGGGGTTCTCTGGAAACACCATATATTTT
-	TRBV7-4	TRBJ2-2	-	CASSLRRDGGRPGELFF	TGTGCCAGCAGCTTAAGAAGGGACGGGGGGCGTCCCGGGGAGCTGTTTTTT
TRBD2	TRBV5-1	TRBJ2-5	-	CASSLQTGLAGTVHHF	TGCGCCAGCAGCTTACAAACCGGACTAGCGGGTACCGTCCACCACTTC
-	TRBV2	TRBJ2-5	few	CASSERSGSWETQYF	TGTGCCAGCAGTGAAAGATCGGGTAGCTGGGAGACCCAGTACTTC
-	TRBV7-8	TRBJ2-3	once	CASSLVGSGGEYF	TGTGCCAGCAGCTTAGTAGGTTCAGGGGGGGAATATTTT
TRBD1	TRBV6-1	TRBJ2-7	-	CASSEIGTGAYEQYF	TGTGCCAGCAGTGAAATCGGGACAGGGGCCTACGAGCAGTACTTC
TRBD1	TRBV7-6	TRBJ2-2	-	CASSQGQGAAGELFF	TGTGCCAGCAGCCAGGGACAGGGGGCGGCCGGGGAGCTGTTTTTT
-	TRBV7-2	TRBJ1-1	-	CASSPTGNTEAFF	TGTGCCAGCAGCCCCACGGGGAACACTGAAGCTTTCTTT